The 20 T cell receptor beta chains below all came from one sample that was sequenced in a study of OX40 agonist ivuxolimab in advanced cancers. Measured with immunoSEQ multiplex PCR; TCRdb has only the in-frame clones, and not every one. This table has over 35,000 clones, about 70% appearing once. Here the sequenced sample was CD4+ or CD8+ T cells sorted from blood, taken in a trial of the OX40 agonist ivuxolimab. These receptors were obtained from an adult with an advanced solid tumor such as melanoma, head and neck, liver or kidney cancer.

This clone was counted a single time. Other DNA sequences in this sample translate to the same CDR3. The rearrangement uses TRBV5-1 and TRBJ1-5; possibly TRBD1 for D (6 bases). Germline V CDR1 and CDR2: SGHRS, YFSETQ. This CDR3 is 15 amino acids long. The germline V and J ends were trimmed by 1 base and 0 bases, with 8 bases remaining between them. CDR3 nucleotides: TGCGCCAGCAGCTTGACAGGGTATAGCAATCAGCCCCAGCATTTT. This codes for CASSLTGYSNQPQHF. The full variable domain, rest sourced from reference TRBV5-1 and TRBJ1-5, is KAGVTQTPRYLIKTRGQQVTLSCSPISGHRSVSWYQQTPGQGLQFLFEYFSETQRNKGNFPGRFSGRQFSNSRSEMNVSTLELGDSALYLCASSLTGYSNQPQHFGDGTRLSIL.

This chain joins TRBV11-3 and TRBJ2-5, with TRBD2 identical over 8 bases. The ends lost 4 bases at V and 4 bases at J; junction bases unmatched: 5. The CDR3 loop spans 14 amino acids. Germline lookup yields CDR1 SGHNT and CDR2 YENEEA. CDR3 region: CASSSSGGVETQYF. Written as DNA, the CDR3 is TGTGCCAGCAGCTCGTCGGGGGGGGTAGAGACCCAGTACTTC.

This clone is labeled medium-sized. The junction does not match germline at one end; this may be a read error. The rearrangement links TRBV6-1 to TRBJ1-6; weak D call: TRBD1 (6 bases). This CDR3 has 15 residues. Germline-derived CDR1 and CDR2 are MNHNS and SASEGT. The CDR3 DNA sequence: TGTGCCTGCAGACCCGGACAGCTGGGGAATTCACCCCTCCACTTT. Translating it yields CACRPGQLGNSPLHF.

The chain recombines TRBV9 with TRBJ2-5; D gene uncertain. CDR1 and CDR2 (germline): SGDLS, YYNGEE. The germline V and J ends were trimmed by 1 base and 5 bases, with 18 bases remaining between them. The CDR3 loop spans 16 amino acids. The CDR3 DNA reads as TGTGCCAGCAGCGTAACCCCTAGAGGTGTAGGGGAGACCCAGTACTTC. Protein: CASSVTPRGVGETQYF.

This clone has a single count. The gene calls are TRBV19 and TRBJ1-6; weak D call: TRBD1 (5 bases). The germline V gene has CDR1 LNHDA and CDR2 SQIVND (reference sequence). This CDR3 is built from 15 residues. Trimming cost V 0 bases and J 7 bases, with 10 bases left between them. For the CDR3, the DNA is TGTGCCAGTAGTATAGACGGGGCGGGAAATTCACCCCTCCACTTT. Translated: CASSIDGAGNSPLHF.

The chain has TRBV30 and TRBJ1-2; D perhaps matches TRBD1 (5 bases). The CDR3 is made up of 13 amino acids. Deletions cut 5 bases from V and 7 bases from J, with 17 bases between. Germline loops: CDR1 GTSNPN, CDR2 SVGIG (reference sequence). CDR3 coding DNA: TGTGCCTGGTTCCCGCGAGGGGACTCTGGCTACACCTTC. It encodes CAWFPRGDSGYTF.

This chain uses TRBV18 with TRBJ1-1; 12 nucleotides match TRBD1. The CDR3 contains 16 residues. The V gene's germline CDR1 is KGHSH and CDR2 LQKENI. V lost 8 bases to trimming and J lost 2 bases; unmatched junction nucleotides: 9. The CDR3 loop is CASTKGGTGGNTEAFF. In DNA form, the CDR3 reads TGTGCCAGCACGAAAGGGGGGACAGGGGGCAACACTGAAGCTTTCTTT.

This clone was detected only a few times. The V gene is TRBV2, the J gene TRBJ2-1; 7 nucleotides match TRBD2. The CDR3 covers 15 residues. V lost 4 bases, J lost 4 bases, and 7 bases stayed unmatched. Germline V gene lookup returns CDR1 SNHLY and CDR2 FYNNEI. In nucleotides, the CDR3 is TGTGCCAGCAGTGGGGAGCGGGGTTTGTACAATGAGCAGTTCTTC. Protein product: CASSGERGLYNEQFF. The variable domain in full, completed from reference TRBV2 and TRBJ2-1, reads EPEVTQTPSHQVTQMGQEVILRCVPISNHLYFYWYRQILGQKVEFLVSFYNNEISEKSEIFDDQFSVERPDGSNFTLKIRSTKLEDSAMYFCASSGERGLYNEQFFGPGTRLTVL.

This chain's CDR3 is CASSPTSGIQETQYF. CDR3 DNA sequence: TGTGCCAGCAGCCCGACTAGCGGGATTCAAGAGACCCAGTACTTC. The J gene is TRBJ2-5, the V gene TRBV5-4, with 11 bases aligning to TRBD2. This CDR3 has 15 amino acids. Losses at the gene ends were 4 bases for V and 2 bases for J; bases not matched to a gene: 4. CDR1 is SGHNT and CDR2 is YYREEE in the germline V gene (reference sequence).

The chain uses TRBV30 and TRBJ1-1; D is unclear. CDR3 size: 12 residues. V was pared by 0 bases and J by 5 bases, with 7 bases between. Germline V gene sequence: CDR1 GTSNPN, CDR2 SVGIG (reference sequence). CDR3: CAWSVEWTEAFF. The CDR3 region has the DNA TGTGCCTGGAGTGTGGAGTGGACTGAAGCTTTCTTT. Complete variable domain (other parts from reference TRBV30 and TRBJ1-1): SQTIHQWPATLVQPVGSPLSLECTVEGTSNPNLYWYRQAAGRGLQLLFYSVGIGQISSEVPQNLSASRPQDRQFILSSKKLLLSDSGFYLCAWSVEWTEAFFGQGTRLTVV.

In its sample, this clone was seen a few times. The chain carries TRBV10-3 and TRBJ2-7; D unresolved. V was shortened by 0 bases and J by 9 bases, with 12 bases between the two germline ends. Germline V gene lookup returns CDR1 ENHRY and CDR2 SYGVKD. The CDR3 runs to 13 residues. In DNA form, the CDR3 reads TGTGCCATCAGTGAGTCATTGCAAACCACGCAGTACGTC. This codes for CAISESLQTTQYV.

The chain carries TRBV2 and TRBJ1-6; unclear D gene. There are 13 residues in the CDR3. Trimming left V 5 bases short and J 5 bases short, with 7 bases between. CDR1 and CDR2 (germline): SNHLY, FYNNEI. The CDR3 DNA reads as TGTGCCAGCAGTCTTCAGCATAATTCACCCCTCCACTTT. Amino acids: CASSLQHNSPLHF.

This rearrangement joins TRBV28 to TRBJ1-2; tentative D call: TRBD1 (6 bases). V was pared by 3 bases and J by 8 bases, with 10 bases between. Per germline, CDR1 MDHEN and CDR2 SYDVKM. CDR3 size: 12 residues. The CDR3 coding sequence is TGTGCCAGCAGTTTCTGGCAGGGGGGCTACACCTTC. Translating gives CASSFWQGGYTF.

The chain recombines TRBV10-3 with TRBJ1-2; a possible D gene is TRBD1 (5 bases). The CDR3 spans 14 residues. V was shortened by 2 bases and J by 0 bases, with 7 bases between the two germline ends. Germline CDR1 is ENHRY and CDR2 is SYGVKD. The CDR3 nucleotides are TGTGCCATCAGTGAGGGGACCTCTAACTATGGCTACACCTTC. It yields the protein CAISEGTSNYGYTF.

V gene TRBV4-1 combines with J gene TRBJ2-7; D not resolved. CDR1 and CDR2 (germline): MGHRA, YSYEKL. V lost 0 bases to trimming and J lost 2 bases, with 8 bases between them. The CDR3 consists of 14 residues. The DNA for the CDR3 is TGCGCCAGCAGCCAAGAGGGCCGAACCTACGAGCAGTACTTC. This gives the protein CASSQEGRTYEQYF.

The rearrangement links TRBV27 to TRBJ2-3, with 11 bases that match TRBD1. CDR1 and CDR2 (germline): MNHEY, SMNVEV (reference sequence). After removal of 5 bases from V and 5 bases from J, the junction contained 9 bases not matched to a gene. The CDR3 totals 16 residues. The CDR3 nucleotides are TGTGCCAGCAGTCTCGGACAGGGGGCGCGTATAGATACGCAGTATTTT. Protein product: CASSLGQGARIDTQYF.

The rearrangement uses TRBV5-4 and TRBJ1-6; TRBD1 might be the D (5 bases). Looked up from germline, CDR1 is SGHNT and CDR2 is YYREEE (reference sequence). This CDR3 has 16 amino acids. V was shortened by 1 base and J by 10 bases, with 18 bases between the two germline ends. The chain's CDR3 is CASSLSSGTQGSPLHF. CDR3 nucleotides: TGTGCCAGCAGCTTGAGCTCCGGGACCCAGGGATCACCCCTCCACTTT.

The V and J genes are TRBV6-5 and TRBJ2-1; D is uncertain. Deletions cut 2 bases from V and 5 bases from J, with 7 bases between. This CDR3 region has 13 residues. Germline lookup yields CDR1 MNHEY and CDR2 SVGAGI. The CDR3 DNA reads TGTGCCAGCAGTTACCAGACCGACAATGAGCAGTTCTTC. It is translated as CASSYQTDNEQFF.

This rearrangement joins TRBV6-5 to TRBJ1-2, with 7 nucleotides matching TRBD1. This CDR3 region has 15 residues. Germline-derived CDR1 and CDR2 are MNHEY and SVGAGI. V dropped 5 bases and J dropped 1; count of bases not matched to a gene: 7. In DNA, the CDR3 is TGTGCCAGCAGTGGGACAGCCTCATTTAACTATGGCTACACCTTC. Translating it yields CASSGTASFNYGYTF.

The chain recombines TRBV5-6 with TRBJ2-3, with a tentative D call TRBD1 (6 bases). The ends were cut back, 4 bases at V and 2 bases at J, with 8 bases in the middle. The germline gives CDR1 SGHDT, CDR2 YYEEEE. The CDR3 has 13 residues. The CDR3: CASSRTDTDTQYF. The CDR3, as DNA: TGTGCCAGCAGCCGGACAGACACAGATACGCAGTATTTT.